The 6 T cell receptor beta chains below come from one sample, sequenced in a study of blood T cell repertoires in COVID-19. Only in-frame clones appear in the TCRdb table, and some are missing; sequencing was by immunoSEQ multiplex PCR. The table shows 220,000 or so clones, with about four fifths occurring only once. The sequencing sample was made of PBMCs or T cells enriched from blood (not recorded which). These receptors came from a woman aged 40 to 50 who had recovered from COVID-19.

The rearrangement links TRBV7-2 to TRBJ2-3, with 8 bases fitting TRBD2. The CDR3 is 16 residues long. Per the germline V gene, CDR1 is SGHTA and CDR2 is FQGNSA. Unmatched junction bases numbered 9, after V lost 1 base and J lost 6 bases. The CDR3 protein is CASSLEVAGGGDTQYF. As DNA, the CDR3 is TGTGCCAGCAGCTTAGAAGTGGCGGGAGGTGGTGATACGCAGTATTTT.

This chain joins TRBV19 and TRBJ2-7, with TRBD1 matching over 8 bases. The J segment lost 7 bases and the V segment lost 4 bases, leaving 9 bases of the junction unmatched. In germline, CDR1 is LNHDA, CDR2 SQIVND (reference sequence). The CDR3 sequence is 14 residues long. CDR3 nucleotide sequence: TGTGCCAGTAGTAAAGGACAGGGCTTTAAGGAGCAGTACTTC. It is translated as CASSKGQGFKEQYF.

The chain uses TRBV4-1 and TRBJ2-3; 7 bases line up with TRBD2. CDR3 length: 17 residues. V lost 1 base to trimming and J lost 5 bases; unmatched junction nucleotides: 12. Germline V gives CDR1 MGHRA, CDR2 YSYEKL. This CDR3 reads CASSQVGFGAGEDTQYF. In DNA form, the CDR3 reads TGCGCCAGCAGCCAAGTGGGTTTCGGGGCGGGGGAAGATACGCAGTATTTT.

The chain couples TRBV20-1 to TRBJ1-1; no clear D gene. The germline CDR1 and CDR2 sequences are DFQATT and SNEGSKA (reference sequence). The V end lost 2 bases, the J end lost 8 bases, and 9 bases lay between the germline ends. The CDR3 totals 11 residues. The CDR3 sequence is CSARNPEEAFF. The CDR3 DNA follows: TGCAGTGCTAGAAACCCCGAGGAAGCTTTCTTT.

The chain uses TRBV11-2 and TRBJ2-5; D not resolved. This CDR3 is built from 13 residues. Germline V CDR1 and CDR2: SGHAT, FQNNGV. Trimming shortened V by 4 bases and J by 5 bases, and 11 bases separated the two germline ends. CDR3 sequence: CASSYSITETQYF. DNA for the CDR3: TGTGCCAGCAGCTATAGTATCACGGAGACCCAGTACTTC.

The chain has TRBV11-2 and TRBJ2-1; D may be TRBD1 (6 bases). V shed 5 bases and J shed 4 bases, with 12 bases lying between them. The germline gives CDR1 SGHAT, CDR2 FQNNGV. The CDR3 loop spans 14 amino acids. CDR3 region: CASSTRTVYNEQFF. The CDR3 DNA is TGTGCCAGCAGCACTCGGACAGTTTACAATGAGCAGTTCTTC.